This section outlines one TCR beta chain sequence together with its context. Antigen unknown. Whenever a sample was processed, at least 6 million PBMCs were isolated. The entry originates in a study of blood T cells in healthy people across ages. As for the study in general: Per every two T cells, about one barcoded beta molecule was captured by template switching.

Findings and limits, study-wide: Across the age range, TCR beta diversity per million T cells fell in a roughly linear way.

A second 7 to 11 cycle PCR used barcoded and J-beta primers. In TCRdb, the 5' RACE reads were re-called with MiXCR into one record per CDR3 protein. The profile shows around 1.5 million distinct CDR3 sequences, around 55% of them singletons. The sequencing sample was made of blood. The origin of this receptor is a man between 18 and 35 years old in good health.

The CDR3 spells CASSDRLAGETQYF. As DNA, the CDR3 is TGTGCCAGCAGTGATCGATTAGCGGGGGAGACCCAGTACTTC. V gene TRBV25-1 combines with J gene TRBJ2-4, with 8 nucleotides matching TRBD2. Near its end, the DNA agrees better with TRBJ2-5, so the J call may be wrong. The germline V gene encodes CDR1 MGHDK and CDR2 SYGVNS. This CDR3 comprises 14 residues.